These 16 T cell receptor beta chains came from one sample sequenced in a study of blood T cell repertoires in COVID-19. Assay used: immunoSEQ multiplex PCR; TCRdb lists only in-frame clones, some missing. The sample comprises 350,000 to 550,000 clones, around 89% of which are singletons, and 4% to 5.5% rests with the top ten. Sequencing used peripheral blood. Receptors were obtained from a woman aged 25 to 39 with acute or convalescent COVID-19.

The chain employs TRBV7-3 and TRBJ2-3, with 8 bases that match TRBD2. From germline, CDR1 is SGHTA and CDR2 FQGTGA. CDR3 length: 15 amino acids. J was trimmed by 4 bases and V by 6 bases; bases with no gene match: 9. Written as DNA, the CDR3 is TGTGCCAGCAGTATTGCCGGGGGGGCAGCAGATACGCAGTATTTT. Amino acid sequence: CASSIAGGAADTQYF.

The chain uses TRBV2 and TRBJ1-6, with TRBD1 matching over 9 bases. Trimming took 0 bases from V and 9 from J; bases not matched to a gene: 3. Germline loops: CDR1 SNHLY, CDR2 FYNNEI. The CDR3 spans 15 residues. CDR3 amino acids: CASSEAGQGGSPLHF. The DNA of the CDR3 is TGTGCCAGCAGTGAAGCGGGACAGGGAGGTTCACCCCTCCACTTT.

The chain carries TRBV6-5 and TRBJ1-6; 7 nucleotides agree with TRBD1. Germline V gene lookup returns CDR1 MNHEY and CDR2 SVGAGI. J lost 10 bases, V lost 7 bases, and 10 bases had no gene match. The CDR3 totals 14 residues. For the CDR3, the DNA is TGTGCCAGCACGGGACAGCCAGGCCAGTCACCCCTCCACTTT. It specifies CASTGQPGQSPLHF.

The chain combines TRBV2 with TRBJ1-4; no clear D gene. Germline V lookup: CDR1 SNHLY, CDR2 FYNNEI. V was pared by 6 bases and J by 8 bases, with 19 bases between. CDR3 length equals 15 residues. The CDR3 protein is CASSPGVGSQEKLFF. In DNA form, the CDR3 reads TGTGCCAGCAGCCCGGGAGTGGGGTCTCAGGAAAAACTGTTTTTT.

This clone was recorded a few times. The same CDR3 also results from other DNA sequences found in this sample. In DNA, the CDR3 is TGCGCCAGCAGCTTGGACGGAGTGAATCAGCCCCAGCATTTT. Translating it yields CASSLDGVNQPQHF. V and J are TRBV5-1 and TRBJ1-5; D call uncertain. V gave up 0 bases and J gave up 4 bases, with 8 bases separating them. The CDR3 length is 14 residues. CDR1 and CDR2 (germline): SGHRS, YFSETQ.

The chain joins TRBV28 to TRBJ1-5; 8 bases are a match to TRBD1. Germline V CDR1 and CDR2: MDHEN, SYDVKM. Trimming at V came to 6 bases and at J to 5 bases, leaving 12 bases not matched to a gene. There are 16 residues in the CDR3. The CDR3 DNA is TGTGCCAGCAGGGTAAACGGACAGGGCAATTATCAGCCCCAGCATTTT. Translation: CASRVNGQGNYQPQHF.

The chain recombines TRBV6-5 with TRBJ2-1; tentative D call: TRBD1 (7 bases). Trimming removed 2 bases at V and 7 bases at J, with 15 bases between. The germline CDR1 and CDR2 sequences are MNHEY and SVGAGI. This CDR3 has 15 amino acids. The CDR3 loop is CASSYATGAGNEQFF. The CDR3 DNA reads TGTGCCAGCAGTTACGCCACAGGGGCGGGGAATGAGCAGTTCTTC.

The chain uses TRBV28 and TRBJ1-4; 10 bases align to TRBD1. V lost 7 bases and J lost 3; bases outside the gene matches: 8. Germline V CDR1 and CDR2: MDHEN, SYDVKM. The CDR3 is made up of 16 amino acids. CDR3 sequence (DNA): TGTGCCAGCACTCTTCGACAGGGGGCGCCTAATGAAAAACTGTTTTTT. The encoded protein is CASTLRQGAPNEKLFF.

V and J are TRBV13 and TRBJ2-3, with TRBD2 identical over 10 bases. The CDR3 contains 16 residues. The germline V gene encodes CDR1 PRHDT and CDR2 FYEKMQ (reference sequence). V dropped 6 bases and J dropped 3; count of bases not matched to a gene: 9. For the CDR3, the DNA is TGTGCCAGCAGTCTCCGCCAGCGGGGGGGTACAGATACGCAGTATTTT. Amino acids: CASSLRQRGGTDTQYF.

In its sample, this clone was seen a few times. V usage is TRBV6-1 and J usage is TRBJ1-6; 11 bases map to TRBD1. This CDR3 region has 18 residues. After removal of 1 base from V and 4 bases from J, the junction contained 6 bases not matched to a gene. Germline CDR1 reads MNHNS; CDR2 reads SASEGT. The CDR3 region is CASSEVGTGGFYNSPLHF. In DNA, the CDR3 is TGTGCCAGCAGTGAAGTCGGGACAGGGGGTTTTTATAATTCACCCCTCCACTTT.

The J gene is TRBJ1-6, the V gene TRBV18; D may be TRBD1 (6 bases). Germline values: CDR1 KGHSH, CDR2 LQKENI. The CDR3 totals 16 residues. Trimming stripped 3 bases from V and 7 bases from J, with 16 bases between. The CDR3 loop is CASSPATTGTNSPLHF. DNA for the CDR3: TGTGCCAGCTCACCCGCAACAACCGGGACAAATTCACCCCTCCACTTT.

This clone was picked up a small number of times. The V call is TRBV11-3, the J call TRBJ1-5, with 8 nucleotides matching TRBD1. CDR1 and CDR2 (germline): SGHNT, YENEEA. After removal of 6 bases from V and 5 bases from J, the junction contained 15 bases not matched to a gene. The CDR3 is made up of 17 amino acids. CDR3 residues: CASSPSEAGGRHQPQHF. The CDR3, as DNA: TGTGCCAGCAGTCCTTCGGAGGCAGGGGGCCGCCATCAGCCCCAGCATTTT.

CDR3 sequence reads: CASSVGVAADTQYF. CDR3 bases: TGTGCCAGCAGCGTAGGGGTAGCGGCAGATACGCAGTATTTT. The chain employs TRBV9 and TRBJ2-3; D perhaps matches TRBD2 (6 bases). This CDR3 spans 14 amino acids. Trimming cost V 0 bases and J 4 bases, with 9 bases left between them. The germline V gene has CDR1 SGDLS and CDR2 YYNGEE.

The rearrangement joins TRBV5-4 to TRBJ1-2; no firm D call. In germline, CDR1 is SGHNT, CDR2 YYREEE (reference sequence). This CDR3 has 15 residues. V lost 3 bases and J 4 bases, leaving 16 bases between the germline ends. The CDR3 loop reads CASSSSGALGYGYTF. CDR3 sequence (DNA): TGTGCCAGCAGCTCATCCGGAGCCTTAGGCTATGGCTACACCTTC.

The gene calls are TRBV7-9 and TRBJ2-7, with a tentative D call TRBD2 (7 bases). In germline, CDR1 is SEHNR, CDR2 FQNEAQ (reference sequence). The CDR3 is 14 residues long. Trimming cost V 1 base and J 1 base, with 8 bases left between them. In DNA, the CDR3 is TGTGCCAGCAGCTTAGAGGGGGGGTCCTACGAGCAGTACTTC. Translated: CASSLEGGSYEQYF.

The chain employs TRBV18 and TRBJ1-2; TRBD1 aligns across 8 bases. Trimming cost V 4 bases and J 7 bases; bases outside gene matches: 8. This CDR3 region has 14 residues. Germline CDR1 is KGHSH and CDR2 is LQKENI. The CDR3 nucleotides are TGTGCCAGCTCACTTGGGACAGGTGAGGGTGGCTACACCTTC. Translated: CASSLGTGEGGYTF.